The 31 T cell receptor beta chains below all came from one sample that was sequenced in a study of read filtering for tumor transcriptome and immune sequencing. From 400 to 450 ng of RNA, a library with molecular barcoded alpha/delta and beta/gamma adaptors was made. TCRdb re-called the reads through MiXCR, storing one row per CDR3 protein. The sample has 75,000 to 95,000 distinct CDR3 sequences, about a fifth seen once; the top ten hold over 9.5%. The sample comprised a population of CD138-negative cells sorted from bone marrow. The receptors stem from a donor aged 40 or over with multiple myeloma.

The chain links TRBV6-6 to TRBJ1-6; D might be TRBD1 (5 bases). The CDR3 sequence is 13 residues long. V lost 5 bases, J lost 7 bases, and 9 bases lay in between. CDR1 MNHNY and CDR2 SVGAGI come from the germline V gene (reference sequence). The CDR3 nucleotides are TGTGCCAGCAGTAGGGACCAAAATTCACCCCTCCACTTT. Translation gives CASSRDQNSPLHF.

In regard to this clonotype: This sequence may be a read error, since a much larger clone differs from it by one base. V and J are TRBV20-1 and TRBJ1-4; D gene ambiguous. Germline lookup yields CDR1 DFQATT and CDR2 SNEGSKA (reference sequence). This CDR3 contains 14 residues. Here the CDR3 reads CGASLAERGEKLFF. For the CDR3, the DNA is TGCGGTGCTAGTTTGGCCGAGAGAGGAGAAAAACTGTTTTTT.

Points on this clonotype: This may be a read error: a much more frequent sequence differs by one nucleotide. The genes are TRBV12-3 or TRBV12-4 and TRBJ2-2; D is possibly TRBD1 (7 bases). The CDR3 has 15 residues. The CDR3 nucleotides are TGTGCCAGCAGACCGGGACAGCCGAACACCGGGGGGCTGTTTTTT. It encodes CASRPGQPNTGGLFF.

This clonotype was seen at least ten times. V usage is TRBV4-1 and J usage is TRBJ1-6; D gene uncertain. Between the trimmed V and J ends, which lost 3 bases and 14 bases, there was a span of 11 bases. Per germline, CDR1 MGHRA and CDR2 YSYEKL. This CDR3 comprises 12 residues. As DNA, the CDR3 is TGCGCCAGCAGCCACCGGGCCGGGACCCTCCACTTT. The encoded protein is CASSHRAGTLHF.

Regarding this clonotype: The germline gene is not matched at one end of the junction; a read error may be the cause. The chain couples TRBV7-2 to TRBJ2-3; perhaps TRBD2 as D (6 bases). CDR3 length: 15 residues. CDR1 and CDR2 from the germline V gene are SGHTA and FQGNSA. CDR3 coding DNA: TGTGCCAGCAGCTCCCCGGGGGTTTTCACAGGTACGCAGTATTTT. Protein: CASSSPGVFTGTQYF.

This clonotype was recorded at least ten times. The CDR3 loop is CASSQQGDSPLHF. In DNA, the CDR3 is TGTGCCAGCAGCCAACAGGGTGATTCACCCCTCCACTTT. The chain combines TRBV14 with TRBJ1-6, with D perhaps TRBD1 (5 bases). From germline, CDR1 is SGHDN and CDR2 FVKESK. Between the trimmed V and J ends, which lost 2 bases and 8 bases, there was a span of 7 bases. CDR3 size: 13 residues.

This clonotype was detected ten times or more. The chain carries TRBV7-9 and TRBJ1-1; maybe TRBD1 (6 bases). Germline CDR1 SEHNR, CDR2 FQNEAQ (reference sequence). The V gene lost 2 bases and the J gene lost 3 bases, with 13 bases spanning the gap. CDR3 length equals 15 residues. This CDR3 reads CASSLLQGKDTEAFF. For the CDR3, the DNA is TGTGCCAGCAGCTTATTACAGGGTAAAGACACTGAAGCTTTCTTT.

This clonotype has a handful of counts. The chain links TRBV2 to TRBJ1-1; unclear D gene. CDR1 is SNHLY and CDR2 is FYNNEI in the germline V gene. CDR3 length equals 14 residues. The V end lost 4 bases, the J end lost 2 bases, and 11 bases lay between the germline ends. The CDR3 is CASSVREGNTEAFF. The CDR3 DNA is TGTGCCAGCAGTGTTAGGGAGGGAAACACTGAAGCTTTCTTT.

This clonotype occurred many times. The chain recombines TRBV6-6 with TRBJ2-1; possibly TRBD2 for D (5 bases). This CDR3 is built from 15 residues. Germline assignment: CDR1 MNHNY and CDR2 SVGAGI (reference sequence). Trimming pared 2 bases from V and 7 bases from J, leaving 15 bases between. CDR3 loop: CASSYSVGRENEQFF. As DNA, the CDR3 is TGTGCCAGCAGTTACAGCGTTGGGAGAGAAAATGAGCAGTTCTTC.

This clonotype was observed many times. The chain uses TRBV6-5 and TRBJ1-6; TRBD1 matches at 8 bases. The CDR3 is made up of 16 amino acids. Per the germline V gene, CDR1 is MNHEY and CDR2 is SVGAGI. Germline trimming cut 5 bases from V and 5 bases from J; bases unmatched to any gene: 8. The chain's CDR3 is CASSRFGQGHNSPLHF. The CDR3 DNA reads TGTGCCAGCAGTCGATTCGGACAGGGCCATAATTCACCCCTCCACTTT.

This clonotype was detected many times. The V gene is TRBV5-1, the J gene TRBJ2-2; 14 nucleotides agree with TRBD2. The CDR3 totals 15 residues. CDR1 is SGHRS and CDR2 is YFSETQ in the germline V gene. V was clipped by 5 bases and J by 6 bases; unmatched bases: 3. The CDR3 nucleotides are TGCGCCAGCAGTGGACTAGCGGGGGGACCCGGGGAGCTGTTTTTT. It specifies CASSGLAGGPGELFF.

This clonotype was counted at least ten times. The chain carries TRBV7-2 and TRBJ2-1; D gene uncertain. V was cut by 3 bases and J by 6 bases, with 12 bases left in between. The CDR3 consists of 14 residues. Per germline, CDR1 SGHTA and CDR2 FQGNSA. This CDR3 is CASSFDRRSNEQFF. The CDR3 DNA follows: TGTGCCAGCAGCTTTGATAGGCGCTCCAATGAGCAGTTCTTC. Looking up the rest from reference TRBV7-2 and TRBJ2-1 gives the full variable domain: GAGVSQSPSNKVTEKGKDVELRCDPISGHTALYWYRQSLGQGLEFLIYFQGNSAPDKSGLPSDRFSAERTGGSVSTLTIQRTQQEDSAVYLCASSFDRRSNEQFFGPGTRLTVL.

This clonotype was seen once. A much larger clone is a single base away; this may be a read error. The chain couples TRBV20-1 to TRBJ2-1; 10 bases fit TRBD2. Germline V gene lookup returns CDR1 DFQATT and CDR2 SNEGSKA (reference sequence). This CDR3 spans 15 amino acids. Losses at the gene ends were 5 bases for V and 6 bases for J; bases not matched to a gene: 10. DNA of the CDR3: TGCAGTGCTTGCCAGGGGGAGCGGGGGGGCAATGAGCAGTTCTTC. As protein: CSACQGERGGNEQFF.

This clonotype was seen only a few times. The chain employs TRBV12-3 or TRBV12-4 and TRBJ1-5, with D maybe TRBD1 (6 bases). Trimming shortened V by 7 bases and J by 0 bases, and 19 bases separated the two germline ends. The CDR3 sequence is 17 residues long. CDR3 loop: CASTTGELAYSNQPQHF. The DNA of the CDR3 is TGTGCCAGCACGACAGGAGAACTTGCTTATAGCAATCAGCCCCAGCATTTT.

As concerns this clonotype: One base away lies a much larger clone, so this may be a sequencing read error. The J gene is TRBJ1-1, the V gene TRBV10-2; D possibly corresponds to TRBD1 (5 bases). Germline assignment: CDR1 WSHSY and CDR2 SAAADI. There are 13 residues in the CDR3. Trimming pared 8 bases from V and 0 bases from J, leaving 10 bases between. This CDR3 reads CASGATLNTEAFF. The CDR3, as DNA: TGCGCCAGCGGGGCCACGTTGAACACTGAAGCTTTCTTT.

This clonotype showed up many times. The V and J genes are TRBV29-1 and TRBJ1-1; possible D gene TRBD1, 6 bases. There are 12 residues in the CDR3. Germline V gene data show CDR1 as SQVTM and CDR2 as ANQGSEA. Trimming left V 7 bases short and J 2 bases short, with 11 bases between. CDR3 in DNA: TGCAGCGGCAGACAGGAAAACACTGAAGCTTTCTTT. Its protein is CSGRQENTEAFF.

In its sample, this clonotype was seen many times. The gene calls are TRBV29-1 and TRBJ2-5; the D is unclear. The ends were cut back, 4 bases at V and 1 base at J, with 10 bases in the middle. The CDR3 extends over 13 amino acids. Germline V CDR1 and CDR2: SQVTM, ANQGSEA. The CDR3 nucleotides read TGCAGCGTTGTTGACGCAGTCCAAGAGACCCAGTACTTC. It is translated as CSVVDAVQETQYF. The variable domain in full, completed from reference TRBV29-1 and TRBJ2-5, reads SAVISQKPSRDICQRGTSLTIQCQVDSQVTMMFWYRQQPGQSLTLIATANQGSEATYESGFVIDKFPISRPNLTFSTLTVSNMSPEDSSIYLCSVVDAVQETQYFGPGTRLLVL.

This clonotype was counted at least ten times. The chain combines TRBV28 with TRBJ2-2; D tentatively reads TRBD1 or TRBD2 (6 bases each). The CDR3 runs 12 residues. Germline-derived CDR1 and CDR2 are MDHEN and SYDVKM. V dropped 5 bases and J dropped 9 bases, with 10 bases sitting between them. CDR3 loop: CASSRGARELFF. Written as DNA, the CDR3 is TGTGCCAGCAGTAGGGGGGCGAGGGAGCTGTTTTTT.

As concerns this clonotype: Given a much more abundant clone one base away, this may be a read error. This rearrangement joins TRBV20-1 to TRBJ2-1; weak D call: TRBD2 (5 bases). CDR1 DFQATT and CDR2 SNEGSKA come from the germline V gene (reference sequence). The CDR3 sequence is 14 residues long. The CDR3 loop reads CSARLAPIYNEQSF. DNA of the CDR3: TGCAGTGCTAGACTAGCTCCAATCTACAATGAGCAGTCCTTC.

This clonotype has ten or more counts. The CDR3 nucleotides read TGTGCCAGCAGCTCCGGGCCATGGGAGCAGTACTTC. Its translation: CASSSGPWEQYF. The rearrangement uses TRBV7-9 and TRBJ2-7; D unclear. V was clipped by 4 bases and J by 7 bases, with 11 bases between them. The CDR3 covers 12 residues. Germline V gives CDR1 SEHNR, CDR2 FQNEAQ (reference sequence).

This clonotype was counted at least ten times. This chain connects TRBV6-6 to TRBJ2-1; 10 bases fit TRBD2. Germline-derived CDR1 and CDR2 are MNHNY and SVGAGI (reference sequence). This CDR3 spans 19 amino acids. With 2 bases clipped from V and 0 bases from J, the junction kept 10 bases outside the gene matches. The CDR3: CASSYEGTSAHSSYNEQFF. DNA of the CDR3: TGTGCCAGCAGTTACGAAGGGACTAGCGCCCATAGCTCCTACAATGAGCAGTTCTTC.

CDR3 residues: CASSSPAGEETQYF. CDR3 DNA sequence: TGTGCCAGCAGTTCCCCGGCCGGCGAAGAGACCCAGTACTTC. This chain joins TRBV28 and TRBJ2-5; D is unclear. V was clipped by 4 bases and J by 3 bases, with 12 bases between them. The CDR3 sequence is 14 residues long. Looked up from germline, CDR1 is MDHEN and CDR2 is SYDVKM.

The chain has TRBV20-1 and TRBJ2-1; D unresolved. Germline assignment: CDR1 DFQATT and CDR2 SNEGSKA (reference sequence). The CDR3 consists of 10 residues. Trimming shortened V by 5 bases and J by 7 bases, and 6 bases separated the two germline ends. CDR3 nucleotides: TGCAGTGCTTCTCTTAATGAGCAGTTCTTC. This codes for CSASLNEQFF.

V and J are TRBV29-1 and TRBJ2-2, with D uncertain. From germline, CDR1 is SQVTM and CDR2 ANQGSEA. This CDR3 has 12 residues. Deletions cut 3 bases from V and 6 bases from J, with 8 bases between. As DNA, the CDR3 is TGCAGCGTTGATGGTCGGGCCGGGGAGCTGTTTTTT. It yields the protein CSVDGRAGELFF.

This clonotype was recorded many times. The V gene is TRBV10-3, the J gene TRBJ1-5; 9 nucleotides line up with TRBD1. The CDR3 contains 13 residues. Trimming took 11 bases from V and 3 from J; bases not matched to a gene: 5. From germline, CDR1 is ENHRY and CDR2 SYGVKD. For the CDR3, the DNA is TGTGCCGCTCGGGACAGGGACAATCAGCCCCAGCATTTT. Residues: CAARDRDNQPQHF.

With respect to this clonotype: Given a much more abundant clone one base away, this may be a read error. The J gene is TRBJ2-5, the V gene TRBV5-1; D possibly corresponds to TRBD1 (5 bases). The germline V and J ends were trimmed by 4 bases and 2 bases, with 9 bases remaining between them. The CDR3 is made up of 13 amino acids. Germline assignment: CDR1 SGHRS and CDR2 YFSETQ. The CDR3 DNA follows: TGCGCCAGCAGCGGACACAGTCAAGAGACCCAGTACTTC. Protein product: CASSGHSQETQYF.

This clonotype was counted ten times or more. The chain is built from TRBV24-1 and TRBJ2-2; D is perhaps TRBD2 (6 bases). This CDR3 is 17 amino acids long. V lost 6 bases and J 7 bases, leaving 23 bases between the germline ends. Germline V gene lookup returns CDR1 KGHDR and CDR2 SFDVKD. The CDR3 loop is CATSSRSRDSKIGELFF. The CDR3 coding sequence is TGTGCCACCAGTTCGCGGTCCCGGGACTCGAAAATCGGGGAGCTGTTTTTT.

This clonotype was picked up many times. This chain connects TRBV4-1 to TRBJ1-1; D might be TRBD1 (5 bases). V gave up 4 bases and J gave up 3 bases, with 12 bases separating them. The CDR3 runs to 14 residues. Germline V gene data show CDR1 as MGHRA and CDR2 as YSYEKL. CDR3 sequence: CASSRQIRDTEAFF. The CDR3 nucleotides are TGCGCCAGCAGCCGTCAGATCAGGGACACTGAAGCTTTCTTT.

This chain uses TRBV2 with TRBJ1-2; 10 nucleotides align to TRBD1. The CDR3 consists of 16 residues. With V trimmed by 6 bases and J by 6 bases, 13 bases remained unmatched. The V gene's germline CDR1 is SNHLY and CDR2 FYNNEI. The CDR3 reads CASRAHSSGTGDGYTF. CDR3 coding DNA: TGTGCCAGCAGAGCTCACTCGTCCGGGACAGGGGATGGCTACACCTTC.

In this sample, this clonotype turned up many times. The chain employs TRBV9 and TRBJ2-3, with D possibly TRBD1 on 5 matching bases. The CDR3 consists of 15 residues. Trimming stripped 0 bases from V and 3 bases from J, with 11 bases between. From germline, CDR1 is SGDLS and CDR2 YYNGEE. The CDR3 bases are TGTGCCAGCAGCGTAGGGAAGGGGTGGACAGATACGCAGTATTTT. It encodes CASSVGKGWTDTQYF. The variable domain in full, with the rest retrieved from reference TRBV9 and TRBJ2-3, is DSGVTQTPKHLITATGQRVTLRCSPRSGDLSVYWYQQSLDQGLQFLIQYYNGEERAKGNILERFSAQQFPDLHSELNLSSLELGDSALYFCASSVGKGWTDTQYFGPGTRLTVL.

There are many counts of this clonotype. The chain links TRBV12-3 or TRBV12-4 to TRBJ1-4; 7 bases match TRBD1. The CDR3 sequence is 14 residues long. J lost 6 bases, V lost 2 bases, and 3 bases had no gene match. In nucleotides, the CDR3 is TGTGCCAGCAGTTTAACGGGACAGTATGAAAAACTGTTTTTT. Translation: CASSLTGQYEKLFF.